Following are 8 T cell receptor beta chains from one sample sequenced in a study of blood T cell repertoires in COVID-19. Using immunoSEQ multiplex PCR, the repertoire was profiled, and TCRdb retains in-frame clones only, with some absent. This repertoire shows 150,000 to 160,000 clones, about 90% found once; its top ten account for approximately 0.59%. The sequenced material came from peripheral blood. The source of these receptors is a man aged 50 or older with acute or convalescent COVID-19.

The CDR3 sequence is CASSFVPAPSYEQYF. The DNA for the CDR3 is TGTGCCAGCAGTTTCGTACCCGCGCCCTCCTACGAGCAGTACTTC. The chain joins TRBV27 to TRBJ2-7, with D hard to call. The V end was cut by 3 bases, the J end by 0 bases, with 12 bases between. CDR3 size: 15 residues. Germline V CDR1 and CDR2: MNHEY, SMNVEV (reference sequence).

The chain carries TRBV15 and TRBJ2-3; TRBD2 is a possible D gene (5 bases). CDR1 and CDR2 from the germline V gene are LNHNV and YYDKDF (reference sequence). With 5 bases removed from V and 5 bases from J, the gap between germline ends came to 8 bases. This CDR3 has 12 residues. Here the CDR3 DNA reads TGTGCCACCAGCTTAAGCGGAGATACGCAGTATTTT. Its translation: CATSLSGDTQYF.

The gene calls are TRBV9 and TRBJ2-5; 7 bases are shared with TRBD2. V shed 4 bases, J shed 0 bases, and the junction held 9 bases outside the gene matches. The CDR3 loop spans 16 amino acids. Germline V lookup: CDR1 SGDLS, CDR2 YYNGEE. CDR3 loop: CASSPIGGDYQETQYF. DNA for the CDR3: TGTGCCAGCAGCCCAATTGGGGGGGACTACCAAGAGACCCAGTACTTC.

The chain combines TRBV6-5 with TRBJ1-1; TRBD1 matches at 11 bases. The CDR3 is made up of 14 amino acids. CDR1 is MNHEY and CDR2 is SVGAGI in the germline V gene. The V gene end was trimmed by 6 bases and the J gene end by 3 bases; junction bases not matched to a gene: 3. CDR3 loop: CASSGQGAYTEAFF. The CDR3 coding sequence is TGTGCCAGCAGCGGACAGGGGGCGTACACTGAAGCTTTCTTT.

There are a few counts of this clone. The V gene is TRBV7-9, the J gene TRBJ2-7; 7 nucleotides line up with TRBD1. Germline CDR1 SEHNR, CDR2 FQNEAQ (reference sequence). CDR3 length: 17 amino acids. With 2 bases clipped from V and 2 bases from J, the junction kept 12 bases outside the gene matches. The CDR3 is CASSLLPGQSTAYEQYF. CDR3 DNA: TGTGCCAGCAGCTTATTACCGGGACAGTCAACTGCCTACGAGCAGTACTTC.

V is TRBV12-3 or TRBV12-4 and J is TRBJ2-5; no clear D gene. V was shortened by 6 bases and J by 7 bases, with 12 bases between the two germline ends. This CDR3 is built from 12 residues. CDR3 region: CASSLEPGTQYF. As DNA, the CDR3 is TGTGCCAGCAGCCTAGAGCCCGGGACCCAGTACTTC.

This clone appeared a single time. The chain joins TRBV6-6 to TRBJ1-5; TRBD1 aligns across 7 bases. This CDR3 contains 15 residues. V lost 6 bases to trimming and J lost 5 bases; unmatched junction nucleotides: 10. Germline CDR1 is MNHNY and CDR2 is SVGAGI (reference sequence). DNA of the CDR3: TGTGCCAGCAGGCCAAACCGGGACAGACATCAGCCCCAGCATTTT. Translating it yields CASRPNRDRHQPQHF.

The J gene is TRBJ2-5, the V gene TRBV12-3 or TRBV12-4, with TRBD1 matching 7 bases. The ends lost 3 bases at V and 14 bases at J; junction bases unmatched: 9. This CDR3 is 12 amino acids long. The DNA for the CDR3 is TGTGCCAGCAGTTTGGGCCAGGGGGTAGGTTACTTC. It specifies CASSLGQGVGYF.